One sample yielded the 2 T cell receptor beta chains listed below, sequenced in a study of T cells in Graves' hyperthyroidism and ophthalmopathy. Amplification of TCR beta CDR3 regions used RNA as the template. The HTBI primer set served for first-round RT-PCR of the TCR CDR3. TCRdb itself ran the multiplex PCR reads through MiXCR, one entry per CDR3 protein. The sample has some 350,000 distinct CDR3 sequences, approximately 14% seen once; the top ten hold roughly a fifth. Sequencing was carried out using blood. These receptors all come from a woman aged 55-69 years with Graves' ophthalmopathy.

The sample holds many counts of this clonotype. The chain couples TRBV7-2 to TRBJ2-5; the match to TRBD1 covers 9 bases. Germline V gene lookup returns CDR1 SGHTA and CDR2 FQGNSA. The CDR3 covers 18 residues. The junction had 13 bases not matched to a gene; V was cut back by 5 bases and J by 0 bases. As DNA, the CDR3 is TGTGCCAGCAGCCCGAGGGGGACAGGGTTCCCGTACCAAGAGACCCAGTACTTC. Translating it yields CASSPRGTGFPYQETQYF.

This clonotype was counted at least ten times. The chain is built from TRBV6-1 and TRBJ2-3, with D possibly TRBD1 on 6 matching bases. Between the trimmed V and J ends, which lost 7 bases and 3 bases, there was a span of 14 bases. CDR3 length equals 14 residues. Germline V gene sequence: CDR1 MNHNS, CDR2 SASEGT. The CDR3 protein is CASTGGYATDTQYF. CDR3 in DNA: TGTGCCAGCACTGGGGGCTATGCGACAGATACGCAGTATTTT.